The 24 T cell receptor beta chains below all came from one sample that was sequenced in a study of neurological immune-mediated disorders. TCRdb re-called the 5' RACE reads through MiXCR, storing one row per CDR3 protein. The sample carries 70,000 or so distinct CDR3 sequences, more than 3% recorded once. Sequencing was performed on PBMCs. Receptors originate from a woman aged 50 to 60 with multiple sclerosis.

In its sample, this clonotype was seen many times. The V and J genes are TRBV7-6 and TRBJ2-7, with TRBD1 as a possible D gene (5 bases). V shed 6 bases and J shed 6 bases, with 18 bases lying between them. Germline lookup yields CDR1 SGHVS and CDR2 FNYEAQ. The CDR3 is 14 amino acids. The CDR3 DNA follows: TGTGCCAGCAGTCAATCAGGGTGGATTTCCGAGCAGTACTTC. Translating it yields CASSQSGWISEQYF. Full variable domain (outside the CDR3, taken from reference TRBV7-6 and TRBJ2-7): GAGVSQSPRYKVTKRGQDVALRCDPISGHVSLYWYRQALGQGPEFLTYFNYEAQQDKSGLPNDRFSAERPEGSISTLTIQRTEQRDSAMYRCASSQSGWISEQYFGPGTRLTVT.

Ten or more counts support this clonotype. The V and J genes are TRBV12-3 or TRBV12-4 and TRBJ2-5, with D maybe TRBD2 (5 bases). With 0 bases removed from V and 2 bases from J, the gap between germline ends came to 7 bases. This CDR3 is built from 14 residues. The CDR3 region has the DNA TGTGCCAGCAGTTTAGCCGGACTGCAAGAGACCCAGTACTTC. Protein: CASSLAGLQETQYF.

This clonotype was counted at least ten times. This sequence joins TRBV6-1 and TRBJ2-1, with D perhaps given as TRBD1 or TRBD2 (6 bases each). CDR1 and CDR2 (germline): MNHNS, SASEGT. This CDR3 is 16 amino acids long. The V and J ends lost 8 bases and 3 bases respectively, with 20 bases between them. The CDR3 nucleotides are TGTGCCAGCCGTCCGGGAGAAGGGGGGAACTACAATGAGCAGTTCTTC. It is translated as CASRPGEGGNYNEQFF.

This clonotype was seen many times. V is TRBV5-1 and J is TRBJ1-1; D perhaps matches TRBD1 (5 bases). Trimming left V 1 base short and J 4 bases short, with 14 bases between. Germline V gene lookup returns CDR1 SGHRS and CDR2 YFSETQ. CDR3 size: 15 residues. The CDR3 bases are TGCGCCAGCAGCTTGTTTTTGGGGGAGGGCACTGAAGCTTTCTTT. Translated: CASSLFLGEGTEAFF.

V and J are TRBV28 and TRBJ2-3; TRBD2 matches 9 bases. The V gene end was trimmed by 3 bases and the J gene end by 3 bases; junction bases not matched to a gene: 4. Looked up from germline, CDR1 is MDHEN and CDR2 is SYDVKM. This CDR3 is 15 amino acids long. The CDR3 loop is CASSLRGGPTDTQYF. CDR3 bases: TGTGCCAGCAGTTTGCGGGGGGGCCCGACAGATACGCAGTATTTT.

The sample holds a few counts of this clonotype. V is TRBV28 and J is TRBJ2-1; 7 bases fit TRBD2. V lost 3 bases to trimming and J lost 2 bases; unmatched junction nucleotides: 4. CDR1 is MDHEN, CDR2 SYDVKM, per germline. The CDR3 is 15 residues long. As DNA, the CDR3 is TGTGCCAGCAGTTTTCCGGGACTACCCTACAATGAGCAGTTCTTC. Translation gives CASSFPGLPYNEQFF.

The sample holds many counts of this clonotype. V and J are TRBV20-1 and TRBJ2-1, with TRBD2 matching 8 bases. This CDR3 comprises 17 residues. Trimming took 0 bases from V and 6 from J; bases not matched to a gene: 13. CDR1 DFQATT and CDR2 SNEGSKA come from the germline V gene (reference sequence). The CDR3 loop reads CSARDLKGGGRGNEQFF. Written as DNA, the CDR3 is TGCAGTGCTAGAGATCTGAAGGGCGGGGGGCGCGGCAATGAGCAGTTCTTC.

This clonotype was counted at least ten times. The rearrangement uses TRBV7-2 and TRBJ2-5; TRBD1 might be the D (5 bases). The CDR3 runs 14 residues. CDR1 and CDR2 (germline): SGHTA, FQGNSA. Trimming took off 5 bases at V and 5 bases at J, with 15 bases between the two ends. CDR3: CASSLPQAPETQYF. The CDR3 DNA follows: TGTGCCAGCAGCCTCCCACAGGCCCCGGAGACCCAGTACTTC. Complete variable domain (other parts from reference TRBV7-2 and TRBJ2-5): GAGVSQSPSNKVTEKGKDVELRCDPISGHTALYWYRQSLGQGLEFLIYFQGNSAPDKSGLPSDRFSAERTGGSVSTLTIQRTQQEDSAVYLCASSLPQAPETQYFGPGTRLLVL.

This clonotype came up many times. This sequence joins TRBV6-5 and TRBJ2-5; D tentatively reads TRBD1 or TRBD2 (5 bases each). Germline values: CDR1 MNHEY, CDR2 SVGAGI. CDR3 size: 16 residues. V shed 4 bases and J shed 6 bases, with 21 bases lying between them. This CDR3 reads CASSSLRGVRVKTQYF. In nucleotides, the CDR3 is TGTGCCAGCAGTTCCTTACGAGGGGTGAGGGTAAAGACCCAGTACTTC.

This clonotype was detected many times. Written as DNA, the CDR3 is TGCAGTGCTAGAAGGACAACTAATGAAAAACTGTTTTTT. It is translated as CSARRTTNEKLFF. This rearrangement joins TRBV20-1 to TRBJ1-4, with D unclear. The germline gives CDR1 DFQATT, CDR2 SNEGSKA (reference sequence). The CDR3 runs to 13 residues. V was cut by 2 bases and J by 0 bases, with 4 bases left in between.

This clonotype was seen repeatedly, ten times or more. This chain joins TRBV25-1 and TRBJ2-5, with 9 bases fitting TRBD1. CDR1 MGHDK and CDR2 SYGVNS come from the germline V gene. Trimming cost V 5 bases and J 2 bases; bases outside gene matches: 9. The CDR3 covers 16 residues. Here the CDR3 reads CASSPLGTGPQETQYF. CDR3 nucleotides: TGTGCCAGCAGTCCCCTAGGGACAGGGCCTCAAGAGACCCAGTACTTC.

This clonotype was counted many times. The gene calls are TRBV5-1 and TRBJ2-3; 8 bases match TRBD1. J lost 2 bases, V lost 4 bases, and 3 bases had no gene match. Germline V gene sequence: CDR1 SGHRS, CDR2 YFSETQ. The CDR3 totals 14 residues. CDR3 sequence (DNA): TGCGCCAGCAGCCAGACAGGGGACACAGATACGCAGTATTTT. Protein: CASSQTGDTDTQYF.

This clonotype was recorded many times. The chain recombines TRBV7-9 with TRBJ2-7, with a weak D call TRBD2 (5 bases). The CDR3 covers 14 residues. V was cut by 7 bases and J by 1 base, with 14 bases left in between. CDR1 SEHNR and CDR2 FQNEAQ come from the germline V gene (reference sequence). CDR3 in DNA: TGTGCCAGCAAGGTTGGGCGAGGGTCCTACGAGCAGTACTTC. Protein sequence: CASKVGRGSYEQYF. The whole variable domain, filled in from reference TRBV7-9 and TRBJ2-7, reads DTGVSQNPRHKITKRGQNVTFRCDPISEHNRLYWYRQTLGQGPEFLTYFQNEAQLEKSRLLSDRFSAERPKGSFSTLEIQRTEQGDSAMYLCASKVGRGSYEQYFGPGTRLTVT.

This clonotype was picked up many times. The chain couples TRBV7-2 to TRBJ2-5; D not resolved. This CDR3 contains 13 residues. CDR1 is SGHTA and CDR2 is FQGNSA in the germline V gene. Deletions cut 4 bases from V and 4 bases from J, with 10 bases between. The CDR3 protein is CASSSYLGETQYF. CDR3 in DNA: TGTGCCAGCAGCTCGTACCTAGGAGAGACCCAGTACTTC.

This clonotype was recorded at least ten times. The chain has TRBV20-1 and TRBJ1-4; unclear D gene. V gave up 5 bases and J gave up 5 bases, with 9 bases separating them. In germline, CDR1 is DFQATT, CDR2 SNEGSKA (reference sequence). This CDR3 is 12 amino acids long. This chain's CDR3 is CSACPSNEKLFF. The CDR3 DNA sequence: TGCAGTGCTTGTCCCTCCAATGAAAAACTGTTTTTT.

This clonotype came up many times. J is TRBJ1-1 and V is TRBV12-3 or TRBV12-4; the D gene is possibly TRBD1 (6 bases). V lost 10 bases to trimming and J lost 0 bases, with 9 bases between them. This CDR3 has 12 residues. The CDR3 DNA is TGTGCCACCGGGGGCATGAACACTGAAGCTTTCTTT. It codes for CATGGMNTEAFF.

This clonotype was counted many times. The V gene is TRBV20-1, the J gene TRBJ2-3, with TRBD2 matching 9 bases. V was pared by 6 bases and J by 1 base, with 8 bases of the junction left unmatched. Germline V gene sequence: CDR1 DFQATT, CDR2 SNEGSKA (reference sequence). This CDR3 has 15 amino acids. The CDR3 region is CSARQLAGGTDTQYF. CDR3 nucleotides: TGCAGTGCCCGACAATTAGCGGGGGGCACAGATACGCAGTATTTT.

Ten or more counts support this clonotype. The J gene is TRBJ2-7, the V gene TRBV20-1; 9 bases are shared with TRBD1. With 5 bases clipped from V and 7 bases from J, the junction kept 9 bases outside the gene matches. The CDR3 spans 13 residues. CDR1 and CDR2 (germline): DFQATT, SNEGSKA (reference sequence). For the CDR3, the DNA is TGCAGTGCTCCAGGGACAGGGAGGATGGAGCAGTACTTC. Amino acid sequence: CSAPGTGRMEQYF.

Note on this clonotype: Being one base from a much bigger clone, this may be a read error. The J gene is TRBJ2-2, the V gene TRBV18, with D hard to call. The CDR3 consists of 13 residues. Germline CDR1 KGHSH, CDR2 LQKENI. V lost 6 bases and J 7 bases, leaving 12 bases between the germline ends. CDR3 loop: CASSLKQDGELFF. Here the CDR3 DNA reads TGTGCCAGCTCTCTTAAGCAGGACGGGGAGCTGTTTTTT.

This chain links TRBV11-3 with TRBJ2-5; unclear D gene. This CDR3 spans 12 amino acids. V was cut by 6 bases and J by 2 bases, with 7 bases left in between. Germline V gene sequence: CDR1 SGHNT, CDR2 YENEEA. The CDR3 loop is CASRSPQETQYF. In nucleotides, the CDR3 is TGTGCCAGCAGAAGCCCGCAAGAGACCCAGTACTTC. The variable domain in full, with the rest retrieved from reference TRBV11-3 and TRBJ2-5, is EAGVVQSPRYKIIEKKQPVAFWCNPISGHNTLYWYLQNLGQGPELLIRYENEEAVDDSQLPKDRFSAERLKGVDSTLKIQPAELGDSAVYLCASRSPQETQYFGPGTRLLVL.

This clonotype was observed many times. CDR3 in amino acids: CSVALIAGGGEQYF. The CDR3 DNA is TGCAGCGTAGCCCTGATAGCGGGAGGAGGCGAGCAGTACTTC. The J gene is TRBJ2-7, the V gene TRBV29-1, with TRBD2 matching over 10 bases. CDR1 is SQVTM and CDR2 is ANQGSEA in the germline V gene. CDR3 size: 14 residues. Germline trimming cut 6 bases from V and 6 bases from J; bases unmatched to any gene: 11.

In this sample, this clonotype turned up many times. The CDR3 here is CASHRGAGDDEQYF. CDR3 nucleotides: TGCGCCAGCCACAGAGGAGCGGGAGACGACGAGCAGTACTTC. This chain connects TRBV5-1 to TRBJ2-7; 8 positions agree with TRBD2. Trimming at V came to 7 bases and at J to 5 bases, leaving 11 bases not matched to a gene. Germline-derived CDR1 and CDR2 are SGHRS and YFSETQ. CDR3 length: 14 residues.

CDR3 nucleotide sequence: TGTGCCAGCAGTTACGGAGGAGAGACCCAGTACTTC. It codes for CASSYGGETQYF. The chain is built from TRBV6-2 or TRBV6-3 and TRBJ2-5; tentatively, D is TRBD2 (5 bases). CDR1 is MNHEY, CDR2 SVGEGT, per germline. The CDR3 has 12 residues. Trimming stripped 2 bases from V and 4 bases from J, with 5 bases between.

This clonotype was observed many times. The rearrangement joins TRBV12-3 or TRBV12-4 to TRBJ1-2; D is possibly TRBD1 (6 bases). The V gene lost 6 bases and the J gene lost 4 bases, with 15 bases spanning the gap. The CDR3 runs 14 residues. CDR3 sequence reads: CASRPTGATYGYTF. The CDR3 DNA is TGTGCCAGCAGACCCACGGGGGCTACCTATGGCTACACCTTC.